The entry below gives a single TCR beta chain sequence along with its context. Antigen: not known. A 5'RACE template switching approach incorporating UMIs was used to make TCR beta cDNA. TCRdb processed the 5' RACE reads again and assigns one entry to each CDR3 protein, with no DNA. Its table lists approximately 150,000 distinct CDR3 sequences. This entry belongs to a study of T cells expressing NK-cell markers. Study as a whole: In the group of eight sequenced donors, seven were HCMV-seropositive and one was seronegative.

This CDR3 spans 15 amino acids. Study-level findings and limits: As a fraction of CD8+ T cells, dominant NKG2C+ clonotypes reached about 1.0-8% in about six donors.

The receptor was isolated from a man aged 18 to 30 in good health. The chain joins TRBV12-3 or TRBV12-4 to TRBJ1-2; absent DNA, TCRdb's TRBD1 call cannot be checked. What was sequenced was blood T cells: a sorted CD56 or NKG2C T cell subset, CD4+ or CD8+ T cells, or bulk PBMC T cells (not recorded which). CDR3 protein: CASSLDRMGLYGYTF.